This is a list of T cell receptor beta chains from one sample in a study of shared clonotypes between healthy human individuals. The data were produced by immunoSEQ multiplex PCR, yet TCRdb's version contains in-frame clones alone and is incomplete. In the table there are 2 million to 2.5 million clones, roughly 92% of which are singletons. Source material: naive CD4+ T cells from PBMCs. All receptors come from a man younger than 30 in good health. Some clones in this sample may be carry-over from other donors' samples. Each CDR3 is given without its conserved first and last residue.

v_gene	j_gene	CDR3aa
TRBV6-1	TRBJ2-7	ASSARQGTYEQY
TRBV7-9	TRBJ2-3	ASSLTTWDTQY
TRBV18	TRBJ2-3	ASSLPTTRRDTQY
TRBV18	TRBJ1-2	ASSPPGTSTNYGYT
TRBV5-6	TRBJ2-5	ASSLAWPPGAKEETQY
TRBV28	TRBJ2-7	ASSPNNEQY
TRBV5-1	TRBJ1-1	ASSLGDIGAEAF
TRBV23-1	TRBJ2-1	ASSQSEREGLEQF
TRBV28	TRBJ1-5	ASASPAGSNQPQH
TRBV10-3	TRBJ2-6	AISEFQDSGANVLT
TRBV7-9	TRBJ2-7	ASSPDSSEQY
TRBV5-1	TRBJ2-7	ASSFLAGGPYEQY
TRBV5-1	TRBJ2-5	ASSLRTGLMETQY
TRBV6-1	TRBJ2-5	ASRGTGETQY
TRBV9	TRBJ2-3	ASSVDGRMPDTQY
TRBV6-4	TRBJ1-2	ASRDSYGYT
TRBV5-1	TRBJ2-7	ASSPGQGVVSEQY
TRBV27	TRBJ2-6	ANSDRASSGANVLT
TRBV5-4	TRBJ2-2	ASRAPTAGGPNTGELF
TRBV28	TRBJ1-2	ASSLKGLGPT
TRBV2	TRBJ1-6	ASSVGEYNSPLH
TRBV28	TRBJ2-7	ASSSTYEQY
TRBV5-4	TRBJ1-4	ASSPRPELNEKLF
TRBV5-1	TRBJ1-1	ASSLVGQGATEAF
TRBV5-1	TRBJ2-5	ASSLVSGDQETQY
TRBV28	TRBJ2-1	ASSTSGPSILHEQF
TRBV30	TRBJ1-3	AWSVGGSYSGNTIY
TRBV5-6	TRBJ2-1	ASSFGYPYNEQF